This is a list of T cell receptor beta chains from one sample in a study of cytomegalovirus exposure and HLA in healthy donors. The protocol was immunoSEQ multiplex PCR, while the TCRdb copy is restricted to in-frame clones and leaves out a portion. The sample has tens of thousands of clones, over 85% seen once. Sample: PBMCs. These receptors originate from a woman younger than 30 in good health and CMV-seropositive. CDR3s include the opening cysteine and the closing phenylalanine or tryptophan. Fields, in order: V gene, D gene, J gene, CDR3 DNA, CDR3 protein. A D gene is named only where the DNA matches it firmly.

V: TRBV7-7
D: NA
J: TRBJ2-7
DNA: TGTGCTAGCAGCCTTTCGACAGACCACGAGCAGTACTTC
CDR3: CASSLSTDHEQYF

V: TRBV6-6
D: TRBD2
J: TRBJ2-1
DNA: TGTGCCAGCAGTTACTCGACTAGCGGAGGGGTCAATGAGCAGTTCTTC
CDR3: CASSYSTSGGVNEQFF

V: TRBV9
D: TRBD2
J: TRBJ2-1
DNA: TGTGCCAGCAGCTCACCTTTAGACGGGGGGGATCTCAATGAGCAGTTCTTC
CDR3: CASSSPLDGGDLNEQFF

V: TRBV30
D: TRBD1
J: TRBJ2-5
DNA: TGTGCCTGGTCCCGGGACAGGGGCCCAGAGACCCAGTACTTC
CDR3: CAWSRDRGPETQYF

V: TRBV6-4
D: NA
J: TRBJ1-1
DNA: TGTGCCAGCAGTGAGGGGGGTTTTACTGAAGCTTTCTTT
CDR3: CASSEGGFTEAFF

V: TRBV18
D: TRBD1
J: TRBJ1-1
DNA: TGTGCCAGCTCACCACTACAGGGGAACGATGAAGCTTTCTTT
CDR3: CASSPLQGNDEAFF

V: TRBV7-2
D: NA
J: TRBJ1-1
DNA: TGTGCCAGCAGCTACCTGGGGGGGATCCGAACTGAAGCTTTCTTT
CDR3: CASSYLGGIRTEAFF

V: TRBV15
D: TRBD2
J: TRBJ2-3
DNA: TGTGCCACCAGCGTCCTCTCATTCGGGGGGTTCACAGATACGCAGTATTTT
CDR3: CATSVLSFGGFTDTQYF

V: TRBV7-9
D: NA
J: TRBJ2-5
DNA: TGTGCCAGCAGCTCTTCCAGACTAGTGCGCCAAGAGACCCAGTACTTC
CDR3: CASSSSRLVRQETQYF

V: TRBV7-2
D: TRBD1
J: TRBJ1-2
DNA: TGTGCCAGCAGCTCCCGGGGACAGATTAACTATGGCTACACCTTC
CDR3: CASSSRGQINYGYTF

V: TRBV27
D: TRBD1
J: TRBJ1-2
DNA: TGTGCCAGCAGTGCCACAGACAGGGGTACCTATGGCTACACCTTC
CDR3: CASSATDRGTYGYTF

V: TRBV6-6
D: TRBD2
J: TRBJ2-1
DNA: TGTGCCAGCAGTCGACTAGCGGGAGAAAATGAGCAGTTCTTC
CDR3: CASSRLAGENEQFF